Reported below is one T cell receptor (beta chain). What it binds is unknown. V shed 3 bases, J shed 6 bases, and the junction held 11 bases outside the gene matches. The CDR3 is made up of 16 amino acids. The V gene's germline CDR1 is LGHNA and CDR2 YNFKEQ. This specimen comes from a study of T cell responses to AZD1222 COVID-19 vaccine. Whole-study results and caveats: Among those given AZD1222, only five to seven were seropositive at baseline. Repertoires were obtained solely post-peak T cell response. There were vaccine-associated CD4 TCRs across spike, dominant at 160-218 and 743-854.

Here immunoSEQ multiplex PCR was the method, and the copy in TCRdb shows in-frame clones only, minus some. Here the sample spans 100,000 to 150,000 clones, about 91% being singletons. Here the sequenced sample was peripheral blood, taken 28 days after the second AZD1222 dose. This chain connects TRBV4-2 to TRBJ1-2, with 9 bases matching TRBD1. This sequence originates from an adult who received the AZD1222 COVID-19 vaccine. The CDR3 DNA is TGTGCCAGCAGCCACGTCACAGGGGGCGCAGCGGATGGCTACACCTTC. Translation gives CASSHVTGGAADGYTF.